Sequencing of this T cell receptor beta chain was carried out in a study of OX40 agonist ivuxolimab in advanced cancers. CDR1 and CDR2 (germline): SNHLY, FYNNEI. The length of the CDR3 is 15 residues. Trimming stripped 6 bases from V and 6 bases from J, with 18 bases between. The table came from immunoSEQ multiplex PCR; TCRdb's copy has only in-frame clones and leaves some out. Altogether fewer than 70,000 clones are present, around 84% being singletons, with the ten largest covering 1.5% to 2%. This chain joins TRBV2 and TRBJ2-1; possible D gene TRBD1, 6 bases. This clonotype was obtained from an adult with an advanced solid tumor such as melanoma, head and neck, liver or kidney cancer. Sequencing was performed on CD4+ or CD8+ T cells sorted from blood, taken in a trial of the OX40 agonist ivuxolimab. Written as DNA, the CDR3 is TGTGCCAGCAGGGAAAAACAGGGAACCATCAATGAGCAGTTCTTC. This gives the protein CASREKQGTINEQFF.